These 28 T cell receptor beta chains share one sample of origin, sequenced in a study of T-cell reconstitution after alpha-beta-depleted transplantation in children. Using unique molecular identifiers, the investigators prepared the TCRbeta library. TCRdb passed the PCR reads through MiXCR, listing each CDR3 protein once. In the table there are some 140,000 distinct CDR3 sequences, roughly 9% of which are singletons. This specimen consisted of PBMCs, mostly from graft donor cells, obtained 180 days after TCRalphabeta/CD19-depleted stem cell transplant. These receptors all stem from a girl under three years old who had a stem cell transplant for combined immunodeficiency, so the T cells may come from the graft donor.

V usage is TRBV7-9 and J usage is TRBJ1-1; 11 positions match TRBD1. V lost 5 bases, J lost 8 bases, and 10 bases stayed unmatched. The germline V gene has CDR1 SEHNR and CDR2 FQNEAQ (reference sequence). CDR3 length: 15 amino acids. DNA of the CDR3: TGTGCCAGCAGCCCCACGGGACAGGGGGAAGTAGAAGCTTTCTTT. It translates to CASSPTGQGEVEAFF.

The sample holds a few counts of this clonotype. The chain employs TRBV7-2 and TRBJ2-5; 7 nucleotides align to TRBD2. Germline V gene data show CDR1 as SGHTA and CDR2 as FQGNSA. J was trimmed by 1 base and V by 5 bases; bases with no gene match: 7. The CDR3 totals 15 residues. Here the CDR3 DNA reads TGTGCCAGCAGCCCCAGACTAGCACCCCAAGAGACCCAGTACTTC. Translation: CASSPRLAPQETQYF.

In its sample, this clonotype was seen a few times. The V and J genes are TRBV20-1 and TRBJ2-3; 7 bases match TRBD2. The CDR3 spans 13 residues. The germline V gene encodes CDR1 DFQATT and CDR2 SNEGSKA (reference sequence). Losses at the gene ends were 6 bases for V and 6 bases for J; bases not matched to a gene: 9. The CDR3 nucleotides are TGCAGTGCCTATCCCCCGCGGGGGGATACGCAGTATTTT. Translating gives CSAYPPRGDTQYF.

DNA for the CDR3: TGTGCCACCAGTCCAGGGCCTGGGGCCAACGTCCTGACTTTC. Translating it yields CATSPGPGANVLTF. The chain is built from TRBV24-1 and TRBJ2-6; the D gene is possibly TRBD1 (5 bases). Germline V CDR1 and CDR2: KGHDR, SFDVKD. The V gene lost 6 bases and the J gene lost 2 bases, with 7 bases spanning the gap. This CDR3 is 14 amino acids long.

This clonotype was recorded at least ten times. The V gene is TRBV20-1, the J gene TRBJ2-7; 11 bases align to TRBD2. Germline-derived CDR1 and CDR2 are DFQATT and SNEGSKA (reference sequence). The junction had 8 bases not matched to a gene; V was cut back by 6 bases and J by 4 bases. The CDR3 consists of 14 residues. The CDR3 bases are TGCAGTGCAGAGGGACTAGCGGAGACTTACGAGCAGTACTTC. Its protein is CSAEGLAETYEQYF.

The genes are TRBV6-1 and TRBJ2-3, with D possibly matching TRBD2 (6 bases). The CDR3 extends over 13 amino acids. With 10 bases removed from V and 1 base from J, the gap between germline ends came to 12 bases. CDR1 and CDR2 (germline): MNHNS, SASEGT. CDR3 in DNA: TGTGCCACCGAAAGGAGGGGCACAGATACGCAGTATTTT. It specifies CATERRGTDTQYF.

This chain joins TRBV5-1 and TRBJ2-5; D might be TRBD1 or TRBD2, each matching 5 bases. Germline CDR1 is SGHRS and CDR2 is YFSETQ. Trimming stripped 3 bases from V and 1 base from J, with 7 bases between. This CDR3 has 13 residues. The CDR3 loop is CASSWDLQETQYF. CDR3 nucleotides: TGCGCCAGCAGCTGGGACCTCCAAGAGACCCAGTACTTC.

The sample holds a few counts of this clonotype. The CDR3 here is CASENRGVLPRVYEQYF. CDR3 DNA sequence: TGTGCCAGCGAGAACAGGGGAGTACTCCCCCGGGTCTACGAGCAGTACTTC. The chain combines TRBV5-6 with TRBJ2-7; 7 bases align to TRBD1. With V trimmed by 7 bases and J by 3 bases, 19 bases remained unmatched. The germline V gene has CDR1 SGHDT and CDR2 YYEEEE. The CDR3 contains 17 residues.

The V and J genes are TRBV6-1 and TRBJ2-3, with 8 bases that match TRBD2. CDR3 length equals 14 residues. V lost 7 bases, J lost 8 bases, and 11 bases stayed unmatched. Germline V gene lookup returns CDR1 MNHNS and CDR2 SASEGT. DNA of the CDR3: TGTGCCAGCATCCTAAACGGACTAGCTGGTACGCAGTATTTT. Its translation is CASILNGLAGTQYF.

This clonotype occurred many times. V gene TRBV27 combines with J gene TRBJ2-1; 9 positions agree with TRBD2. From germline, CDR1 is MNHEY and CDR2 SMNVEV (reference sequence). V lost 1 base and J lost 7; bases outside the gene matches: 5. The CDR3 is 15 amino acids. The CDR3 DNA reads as TGTGCCAGCAGTTTATATAGCGGGAGAGGGAATGAGCAGTTCTTC. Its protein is CASSLYSGRGNEQFF.

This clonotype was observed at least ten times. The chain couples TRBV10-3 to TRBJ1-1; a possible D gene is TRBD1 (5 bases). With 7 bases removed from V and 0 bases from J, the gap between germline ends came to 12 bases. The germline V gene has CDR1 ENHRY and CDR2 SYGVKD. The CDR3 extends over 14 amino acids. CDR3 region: CAITSQALNTEAFF. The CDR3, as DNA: TGTGCCATCACCTCACAGGCTCTGAACACTGAAGCTTTCTTT.

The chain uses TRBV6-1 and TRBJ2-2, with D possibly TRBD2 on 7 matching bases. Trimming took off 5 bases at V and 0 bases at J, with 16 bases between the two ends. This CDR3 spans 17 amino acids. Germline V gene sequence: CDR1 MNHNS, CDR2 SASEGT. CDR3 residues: CASSTLAGAANTGELFF. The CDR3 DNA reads TGTGCCAGCAGTACATTGGCGGGGGCCGCGAACACCGGGGAGCTGTTTTTT.

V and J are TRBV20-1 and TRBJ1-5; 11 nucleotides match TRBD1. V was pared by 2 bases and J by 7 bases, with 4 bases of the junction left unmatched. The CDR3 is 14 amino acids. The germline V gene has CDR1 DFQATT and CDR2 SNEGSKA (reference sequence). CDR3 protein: CSARRTGGRQPQHF. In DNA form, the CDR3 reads TGCAGTGCTAGAAGGACAGGGGGCAGACAGCCCCAGCATTTT.

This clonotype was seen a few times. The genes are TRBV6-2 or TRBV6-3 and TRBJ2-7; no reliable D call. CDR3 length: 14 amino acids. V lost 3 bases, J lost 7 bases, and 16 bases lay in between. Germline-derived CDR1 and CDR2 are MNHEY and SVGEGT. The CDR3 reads CASSYPGGYQEQYF. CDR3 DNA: TGTGCCAGCAGTTATCCTGGCGGCTACCAGGAGCAGTACTTC.

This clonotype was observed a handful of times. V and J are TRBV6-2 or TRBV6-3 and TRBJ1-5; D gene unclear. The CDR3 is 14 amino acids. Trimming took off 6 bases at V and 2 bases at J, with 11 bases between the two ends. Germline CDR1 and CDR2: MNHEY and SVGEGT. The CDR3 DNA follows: TGTGCCAGCAGACAGAATCCTCGCAATCAGCCCCAGCATTTT. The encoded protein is CASRQNPRNQPQHF.

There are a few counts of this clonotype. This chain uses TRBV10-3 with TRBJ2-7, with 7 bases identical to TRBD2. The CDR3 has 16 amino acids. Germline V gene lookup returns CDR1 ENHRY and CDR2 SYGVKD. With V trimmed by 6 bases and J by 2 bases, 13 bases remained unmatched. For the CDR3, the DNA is TGTGCCATCAGGGCAAACCGTGCGGGAGATCCCTACGAGCAGTACTTC. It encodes CAIRANRAGDPYEQYF.

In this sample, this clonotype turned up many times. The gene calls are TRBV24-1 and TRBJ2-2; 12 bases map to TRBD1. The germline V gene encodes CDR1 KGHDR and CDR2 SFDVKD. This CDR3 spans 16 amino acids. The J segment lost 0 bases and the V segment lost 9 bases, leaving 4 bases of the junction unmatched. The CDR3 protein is CATAGTGGSNTGELFF. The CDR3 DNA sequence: TGTGCCACCGCGGGGACAGGGGGCTCGAACACCGGGGAGCTGTTTTTT.

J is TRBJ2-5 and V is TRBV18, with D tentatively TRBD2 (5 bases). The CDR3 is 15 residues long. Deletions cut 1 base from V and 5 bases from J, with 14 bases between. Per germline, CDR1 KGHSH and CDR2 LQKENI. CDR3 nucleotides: TGTGCCAGCTCACCACAGTATGGCGGGCTGGAGACCCAGTACTTC. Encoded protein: CASSPQYGGLETQYF. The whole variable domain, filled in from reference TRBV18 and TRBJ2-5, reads NAGVMQNPRHLVRRRGQEARLRCSPMKGHSHVYWYRQLPEEGLKFMVYLQKENIIDESGMPKERFSAEFPKEGPSILRIQQVVRGDSAAYFCASSPQYGGLETQYFGPGTRLLVL.

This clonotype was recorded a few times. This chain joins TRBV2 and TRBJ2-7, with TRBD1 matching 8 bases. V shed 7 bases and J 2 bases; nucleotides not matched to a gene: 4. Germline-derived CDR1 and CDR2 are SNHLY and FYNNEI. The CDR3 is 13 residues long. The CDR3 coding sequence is TGTGCCAGCACCGGACAGGGCCCCTACGAGCAGTACTTC. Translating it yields CASTGQGPYEQYF.

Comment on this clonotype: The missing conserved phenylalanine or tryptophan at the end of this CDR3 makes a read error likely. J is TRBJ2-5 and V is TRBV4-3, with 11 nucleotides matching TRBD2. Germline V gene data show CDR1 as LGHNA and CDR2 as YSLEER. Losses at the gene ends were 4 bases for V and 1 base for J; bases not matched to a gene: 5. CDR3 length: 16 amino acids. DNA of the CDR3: TGCGCCAGCAGCCGGAGGACTAGCGGGCCCCAAGAGACCCAGTACTCC. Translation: CASSRRTSGPQETQYS.

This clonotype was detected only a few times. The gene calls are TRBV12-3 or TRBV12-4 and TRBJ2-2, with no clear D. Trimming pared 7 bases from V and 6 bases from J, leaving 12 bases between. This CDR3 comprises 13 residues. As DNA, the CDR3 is TGTGCCAGCAACCTTATCGTGTCCGGGGAGCTGTTTTTT. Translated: CASNLIVSGELFF.

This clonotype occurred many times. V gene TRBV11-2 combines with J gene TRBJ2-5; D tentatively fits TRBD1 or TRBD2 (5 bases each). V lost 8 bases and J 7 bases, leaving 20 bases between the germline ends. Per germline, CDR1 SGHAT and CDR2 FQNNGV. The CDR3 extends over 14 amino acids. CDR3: CASRSGTSGGTQYF. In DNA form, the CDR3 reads TGTGCCAGCCGGTCCGGGACCTCAGGAGGGACCCAGTACTTC.

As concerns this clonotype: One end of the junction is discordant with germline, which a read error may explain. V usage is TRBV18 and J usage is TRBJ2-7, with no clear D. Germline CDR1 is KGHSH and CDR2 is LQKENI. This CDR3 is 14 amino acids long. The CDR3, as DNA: TGTGCCAGCTCACCTCGGTTACCTCCAAACGAGAAGTACTTC. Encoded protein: CASSPRLPPNEKYF. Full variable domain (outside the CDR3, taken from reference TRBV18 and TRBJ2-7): NAGVMQNPRHLVRRRGQEARLRCSPMKGHSHVYWYRQLPEEGLKFMVYLQKENIIDESGMPKERFSAEFPKEGPSILRIQQVVRGDSAAYFCASSPRLPPNEKYFGPGTRLTVT.

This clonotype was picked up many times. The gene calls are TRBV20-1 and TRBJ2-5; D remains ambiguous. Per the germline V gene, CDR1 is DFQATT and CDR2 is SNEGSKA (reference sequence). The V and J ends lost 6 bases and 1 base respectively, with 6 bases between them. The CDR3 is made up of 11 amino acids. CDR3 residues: CSATFQETQYF. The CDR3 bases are TGCAGTGCGACCTTCCAAGAGACCCAGTACTTC.

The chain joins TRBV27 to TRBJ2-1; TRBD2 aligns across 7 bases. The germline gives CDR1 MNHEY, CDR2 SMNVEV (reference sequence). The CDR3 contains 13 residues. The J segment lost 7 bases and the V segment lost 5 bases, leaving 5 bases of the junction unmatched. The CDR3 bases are TGTGCCAGCAGTCAGCGGGACTATAATGAGCAGTTCTTC. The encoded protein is CASSQRDYNEQFF.

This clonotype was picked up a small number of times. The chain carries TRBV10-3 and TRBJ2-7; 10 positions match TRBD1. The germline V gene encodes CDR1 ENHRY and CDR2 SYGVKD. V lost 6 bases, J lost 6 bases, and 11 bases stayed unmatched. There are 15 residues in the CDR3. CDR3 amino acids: CAIRTRDRGISEQYF. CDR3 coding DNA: TGTGCCATCAGAACCCGGGACAGGGGAATAAGCGAGCAGTACTTC.

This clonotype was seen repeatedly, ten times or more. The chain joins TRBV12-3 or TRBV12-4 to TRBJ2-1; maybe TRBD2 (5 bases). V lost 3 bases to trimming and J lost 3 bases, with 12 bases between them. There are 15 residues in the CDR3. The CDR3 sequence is CASSFYAGHYNEQFF. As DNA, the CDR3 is TGTGCCAGCAGTTTTTACGCGGGTCACTACAATGAGCAGTTCTTC.

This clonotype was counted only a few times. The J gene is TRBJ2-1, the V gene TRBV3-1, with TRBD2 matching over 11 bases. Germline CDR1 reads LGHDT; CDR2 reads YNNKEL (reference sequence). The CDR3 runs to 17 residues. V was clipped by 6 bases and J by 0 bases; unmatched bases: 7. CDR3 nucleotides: TGTGCCAGCAGGGGACTAGCGGCCACGAGCTCCTACAATGAGCAGTTCTTC. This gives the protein CASRGLAATSSYNEQFF.